The 31 T cell receptor beta chains below all came from one sample that was sequenced in a study of T cells after yellow fever vaccination. TCRdb called the 5' RACE reads again in MiXCR, with one record for every CDR3 protein. The sample has some 400,000 distinct CDR3 sequences, around 6.4% seen once. Specimen: PBMCs, collected 5 days after the yellow fever booster vaccination. These receptor sequences come from a man younger than 45 who received the YFV17D yellow fever vaccine.

There are many counts of this clonotype. The V gene is TRBV7-2, the J gene TRBJ2-2; 14 positions match TRBD2. Germline CDR1 is SGHTA and CDR2 is FQGNSA. After removal of 5 bases from V and 2 bases from J, the junction contained 16 bases not matched to a gene. The CDR3 is 21 residues long. CDR3 amino acids: CASSLNPGLAGASDNTGELFF. The CDR3 bases are TGTGCCAGCAGCCTCAACCCGGGACTAGCGGGAGCTAGTGATAACACCGGGGAGCTGTTTTTT.

The genes are TRBV19 and TRBJ2-1; D possibly matches TRBD1 or TRBD2 (6 bases each). Germline V gives CDR1 LNHDA, CDR2 SQIVND (reference sequence). The CDR3 covers 13 residues. V was trimmed by 5 bases and J by 10 bases, leaving 15 bases between them. Here the CDR3 reads CASSLRPGAEQFF. CDR3 coding DNA: TGTGCCAGTAGTCTCAGGCCGGGGGCCGAGCAGTTCTTC.

At least ten counts were recorded for this clonotype. V gene TRBV7-2 combines with J gene TRBJ1-3; no clear D. Between the trimmed V and J ends, which lost 4 bases and 2 bases, there was a span of 9 bases. This CDR3 comprises 14 residues. The germline V gene has CDR1 SGHTA and CDR2 FQGNSA. The CDR3 nucleotides are TGTGCCAGCAGCTCCCAATTGGCTGGAAACACCATATATTTT. It encodes CASSSQLAGNTIYF.

With respect to this clonotype: At one of its ends the junction is not consistent with the germline gene, which may arise from a read error. V gene TRBV7-6 combines with J gene TRBJ2-1; perhaps TRBD2 as D (5 bases). The CDR3 is 14 residues long. CDR1 SGHVS and CDR2 FNYEAQ come from the germline V gene. As DNA, the CDR3 is TGTGCCAGCAGATTAGCGCGTTCGGGCAATGAGCAGTTCTTC. Its protein product is CASRLARSGNEQFF.

This clonotype has a count of ten or more. V usage is TRBV4-3 and J usage is TRBJ2-1; 13 bases are a match to TRBD2. The CDR3 contains 19 residues. The J segment lost 3 bases and the V segment lost 0 bases, leaving 8 bases of the junction unmatched. Germline V lookup: CDR1 LGHNA, CDR2 YSLEER. CDR3 nucleotides: TGCGCCAGCAGCCAAGAATCCCAGGGACTAGCGGGAATCTACAATGAGCAGTTCTTC. Its protein is CASSQESQGLAGIYNEQFF.

The rearrangement links TRBV12-3 or TRBV12-4 to TRBJ2-7; no definite D call. Trimming took 2 bases from V and 3 from J, leaving 5 bases between them. This CDR3 contains 12 residues. CDR3 nucleotides: TGTGCCAGCAGTTTAAACGTCTACGAGCAGTACTTC. Amino acid sequence: CASSLNVYEQYF.

On this clonotype itself: A much larger clone differs by one base, so this may be a read error. The chain is built from TRBV5-1 and TRBJ2-7; no clear D gene. CDR1 and CDR2 (germline): SGHRS, YFSETQ. This CDR3 has 13 amino acids. CDR3 DNA sequence: TGCGCCAACAGCCGGTACCTTATGGGGGAGCAGTACTTC. Translated, it gives CANSRYLMGEQYF.

This clonotype was picked up a small number of times. The V gene is TRBV10-3, the J gene TRBJ2-2, with D maybe TRBD2 (5 bases). V was cut by 2 bases and J by 1 base, with 8 bases left in between. CDR1 ENHRY and CDR2 SYGVKD come from the germline V gene. This CDR3 contains 15 residues. The DNA of the CDR3 is TGTGCCATCAGTGAGGAGGGAGTGAACACCGGGGAGCTGTTTTTT. Amino acids: CAISEEGVNTGELFF.

This clonotype was detected ten times or more. The rearrangement uses TRBV24-1 and TRBJ2-3, with 10 bases lining up with TRBD1. The germline CDR1 and CDR2 sequences are KGHDR and SFDVKD. CDR3 length: 15 residues. Trimming at V came to 0 bases and at J to 8 bases, leaving 4 bases not matched to a gene. The CDR3 loop is CATSDLGDRGPTQYF. In DNA form, the CDR3 reads TGTGCCACCAGTGATTTGGGGGACAGGGGTCCTACGCAGTATTTT.

This clonotype occurred a few times. The chain has TRBV3-1 and TRBJ2-1; TRBD2 aligns across 7 bases. The CDR3 length is 15 residues. Looked up from germline, CDR1 is LGHDT and CDR2 is YNNKEL (reference sequence). J gave up 6 bases and V 3 bases, and 8 bases lay outside the gene matches. The CDR3: CASSHKRDPSNEQFF. CDR3 DNA: TGTGCCAGCAGCCATAAGCGGGACCCCTCCAATGAGCAGTTCTTC.

The gene calls are TRBV10-1 and TRBJ2-2, with no clear D. This CDR3 is 14 amino acids long. Per the germline V gene, CDR1 is WNHNN and CDR2 is SYGVQD (reference sequence). V lost 1 base and J 5 bases, leaving 8 bases between the germline ends. CDR3 loop: CASSEFDPTGELFF. The CDR3 region has the DNA TGCGCCAGCAGTGAGTTTGACCCAACCGGGGAGCTGTTTTTT.

The rearrangement uses TRBV1 and TRBJ2-7. TRBV1 is a pseudogene segment. The CDR3 is 17 amino acids. This CDR3 reads CTSSQDRGLDRSYEQYF. As DNA, the CDR3 is TGCACCAGCAGCCAAGATCGCGGTTTGGACCGATCCTACGAGCAGTACTTC.

This clonotype was recorded a few times. V usage is TRBV19 and J usage is TRBJ2-2, with D maybe TRBD2 (5 bases). The CDR3 consists of 16 residues. Deletions cut 4 bases from V and 5 bases from J, with 17 bases between. The germline CDR1 and CDR2 sequences are LNHDA and SQIVND (reference sequence). In DNA, the CDR3 is TGTGCCAGTAGTACCCTAACCCCGCGGGTGACCGGGGAGCTGTTTTTT. Translated, it gives CASSTLTPRVTGELFF.

This clonotype was found many times. This sequence joins TRBV5-1 and TRBJ2-1; TRBD1 aligns across 8 bases. Germline loops: CDR1 SGHRS, CDR2 YFSETQ. There are 14 residues in the CDR3. The ends lost 7 bases at V and 12 bases at J; junction bases unmatched: 15. The CDR3 sequence: CASGGQDASRRQFF. CDR3 DNA: TGCGCCAGCGGGGGACAGGACGCCAGTCGGAGGCAGTTCTTC.

This clonotype has a handful of counts. The chain carries TRBV5-1 and TRBJ2-3; 8 positions agree with TRBD1. Germline V gives CDR1 SGHRS, CDR2 YFSETQ. J was trimmed by 6 bases and V by 4 bases; bases with no gene match: 4. This CDR3 region has 13 residues. This CDR3 reads CASSTQGADTQYF. For the CDR3, the DNA is TGCGCCAGCAGCACTCAGGGGGCGGATACGCAGTATTTT.

The J gene is TRBJ2-1, the V gene TRBV6-5; 14 bases match TRBD2. From germline, CDR1 is MNHEY and CDR2 SVGAGI. The CDR3 extends over 16 amino acids. V shed 4 bases, J shed 5 bases, and the junction held 4 bases outside the gene matches. The DNA for the CDR3 is TGTGCCAGCAGTTTCTTGGGACTAGCGGGAGACAATGAGCAGTTCTTC. Its protein is CASSFLGLAGDNEQFF.

This clonotype has a handful of counts. V usage is TRBV7-9 and J usage is TRBJ2-5; D may be TRBD2 (5 bases). Trimming pared 1 base from V and 0 bases from J, leaving 6 bases between. Germline V lookup: CDR1 SEHNR, CDR2 FQNEAQ (reference sequence). This CDR3 is 14 amino acids long. CDR3 nucleotide sequence: TGTGCCAGCAGCTTAGGAGGGAACCAAGAGACCCAGTACTTC. It yields the protein CASSLGGNQETQYF.

The chain joins TRBV6-5 to TRBJ2-2, with a possible D match to TRBD1 (7 bases). From germline, CDR1 is MNHEY and CDR2 SVGAGI. This CDR3 contains 15 residues. Deletions cut 4 bases from V and 10 bases from J, with 19 bases between. The CDR3 DNA reads TGTGCCAGCAGTTCCCTGTCGCAGGGGGGCGAGGAGCTGTTTTTT. Translation gives CASSSLSQGGEELFF.

In its sample, this clonotype was seen a few times. The chain carries TRBV29-1 and TRBJ2-1; the D is unclear. Trimming shortened V by 6 bases and J by 0 bases, and 18 bases separated the two germline ends. CDR3 length: 16 residues. Germline CDR1 and CDR2: SQVTM and ANQGSEA. The CDR3 DNA is TGCAGCGTCGAGGACGGGCCAAATCTCTCCTACAATGAGCAGTTCTTC. Its translation: CSVEDGPNLSYNEQFF.

This clonotype was detected a few times. The chain is built from TRBV6-6 and TRBJ2-7; D unclear. V was cut by 5 bases and J by 2 bases, with 7 bases left in between. Germline V lookup: CDR1 MNHNY, CDR2 SVGAGI (reference sequence). There are 12 residues in the CDR3. The CDR3, as DNA: TGTGCCAGCAGTGTGGATCCCTACGAGCAGTACTTC. Protein product: CASSVDPYEQYF.

In its sample, this clonotype was seen many times. CDR3 sequence: CASSLLGHETQYF. The CDR3 bases are TGTGCCAGCAGTTTACTAGGGCACGAGACCCAGTACTTC. The rearrangement links TRBV27 to TRBJ2-5; D is uncertain. The CDR3 runs to 13 residues. CDR1 MNHEY and CDR2 SMNVEV come from the germline V gene (reference sequence). The V and J ends lost 2 bases and 5 bases respectively, with 9 bases between them.

In its sample, this clonotype was seen a few times. V usage is TRBV20-1 and J usage is TRBJ2-1, with 8 bases lining up with TRBD2. Germline CDR1 and CDR2: DFQATT and SNEGSKA (reference sequence). The CDR3 loop spans 14 amino acids. V shed 3 bases, J shed 4 bases, and the junction held 5 bases outside the gene matches. The CDR3 loop reads CSASGREGYNEQFF. The DNA for the CDR3 is TGCAGTGCTAGTGGTCGGGAGGGTTACAATGAGCAGTTCTTC.

The rearrangement joins TRBV23-1 to TRBJ2-1; TRBD2 is a possible D gene (6 bases). TRBV23-1 is placed among ORFs of uncertain function. The V gene lost 4 bases and the J gene lost 9 bases, with 22 bases spanning the gap. The CDR3 is 16 amino acids. The CDR3 loop reads CASSLQGNSGGVEQFF. The CDR3 DNA sequence: TGCGCCAGCAGTCTGCAAGGAAACTCGGGCGGGGTTGAGCAGTTCTTC.

This clonotype was detected many times. This chain uses TRBV10-3 with TRBJ2-7; weak D call: TRBD2 (6 bases). Germline V CDR1 and CDR2: ENHRY, SYGVKD. The CDR3 totals 14 residues. Trimming took 7 bases from V and 3 from J, leaving 16 bases between them. CDR3 amino acids: CAIKRAAGYYEQYF. The CDR3, as DNA: TGTGCCATCAAGCGAGCGGCGGGATACTACGAGCAGTACTTC.

This clonotype was counted at least ten times. The chain couples TRBV7-2 to TRBJ1-1, with D possibly TRBD1 on 5 matching bases. Per germline, CDR1 SGHTA and CDR2 FQGNSA. The CDR3 runs 14 residues. V was pared by 6 bases and J by 5 bases, with 16 bases between. This chain's CDR3 is CASRLGAGGTEAFF. CDR3 coding DNA: TGTGCCAGCAGACTAGGGGCGGGGGGGACTGAAGCTTTCTTT. The full variable domain, with the rest looked up from reference TRBV7-2 and TRBJ1-1, is GAGVSQSPSNKVTEKGKDVELRCDPISGHTALYWYRQSLGQGLEFLIYFQGNSAPDKSGLPSDRFSAERTGGSVSTLTIQRTQQEDSAVYLCASRLGAGGTEAFFGQGTRLTVV.

The chain links TRBV5-5 to TRBJ1-4; D call uncertain. This CDR3 spans 17 amino acids. V was shortened by 4 bases and J by 0 bases, with 16 bases between the two germline ends. In germline, CDR1 is SGHKS, CDR2 YYEKEE (reference sequence). CDR3 coding DNA: TGTGCCAGCAGCATGGACGGCTTGTACGCAACTAATGAAAAACTGTTTTTT. It yields the protein CASSMDGLYATNEKLFF.

This clonotype turned up a few times. The V gene is TRBV5-1, the J gene TRBJ2-7; 9 bases are shared with TRBD1. CDR1 is SGHRS and CDR2 is YFSETQ in the germline V gene. V shed 6 bases, J shed 5 bases, and the junction held 9 bases outside the gene matches. The CDR3 length is 14 residues. The CDR3 spells CASTTPGQGHEQYF. The CDR3 nucleotides read TGCGCCAGCACCACCCCGGGACAGGGCCACGAGCAGTACTTC.

This clonotype was seen many times. This rearrangement joins TRBV6-1 to TRBJ2-1; possibly TRBD2 for D (5 bases). CDR3 length equals 13 residues. V was cut by 7 bases and J by 14 bases, with 21 bases left in between. Germline-derived CDR1 and CDR2 are MNHNS and SASEGT. CDR3 sequence reads: CASTVSSGEKEFF. In nucleotides, the CDR3 is TGTGCCAGCACCGTGAGCAGCGGCGAGAAGGAGTTCTTC.

This clonotype came up a few times. V usage is TRBV5-1 and J usage is TRBJ2-1; maybe TRBD1 (6 bases). CDR1 SGHRS and CDR2 YFSETQ come from the germline V gene. The length of the CDR3 is 15 residues. V was trimmed by 1 base and J by 4 bases, leaving 12 bases between them. The CDR3 loop reads CASSLTGNPYNEQFF. Written as DNA, the CDR3 is TGCGCCAGCAGCTTGACAGGGAATCCTTACAATGAGCAGTTCTTC.

The CDR3 sequence: CASSFRLAHEQYF. The DNA for the CDR3 is TGTGCCAGCAGTTTTAGACTAGCGCACGAGCAGTACTTC. This rearrangement joins TRBV27 to TRBJ2-7, with TRBD2 identical over 8 bases. Germline V gene lookup returns CDR1 MNHEY and CDR2 SMNVEV (reference sequence). The CDR3 runs 13 residues. The V gene end was trimmed by 3 bases and the J gene end by 5 bases; junction bases not matched to a gene: 3.

This clonotype was seen many times. The chain employs TRBV10-3 and TRBJ2-2, with 12 bases lining up with TRBD2. This CDR3 has 17 amino acids. Germline-derived CDR1 and CDR2 are ENHRY and SYGVKD. J gave up 4 bases and V 4 bases, and 7 bases lay outside the gene matches. Here the CDR3 DNA reads TGTGCCATCAGTGTTGGACTAGCGGGACTCGGCACCGGGGAGCTGTTTTTT. It codes for CAISVGLAGLGTGELFF.